What follows are 22 T cell receptor beta chains derived from one specimen sequenced in a study of blood T cells in healthy people across ages. A second 7 to 11 cycle PCR used barcoded and J-beta primers. TCRdb used MiXCR to reprocess the 5' RACE reads, holding one entry per CDR3 protein. The sample holds about 580,000 distinct CDR3 sequences, about 45% seen once. Sequenced input: blood. The receptors stem from an older man in good health.

Ten or more counts support this clonotype. This chain uses TRBV7-9 with TRBJ2-1; D possibly matches TRBD1 or TRBD2 (5 bases each). This CDR3 is 14 amino acids long. V was clipped by 4 bases and J by 12 bases, with 19 bases between them. From germline, CDR1 is SEHNR and CDR2 FQNEAQ (reference sequence). The CDR3 reads CASSYDQRGALQFF. The CDR3 coding sequence is TGTGCCAGCAGCTACGACCAGAGGGGCGCCTTGCAGTTCTTC.

In its sample, this clonotype was seen a few times. The gene calls are TRBV28 and TRBJ1-6; no firm D call. The CDR3 extends over 16 amino acids. The germline V and J ends were trimmed by 5 bases and 0 bases, with 11 bases remaining between them. Looked up from germline, CDR1 is MDHEN and CDR2 is SYDVKM. The CDR3 region has the DNA TGTGCCAGCAGTGCTGTCACGAGCTCCTATAATTCACCCCTCCACTTT. Its translation is CASSAVTSSYNSPLHF. The full variable domain, its missing parts supplied by reference TRBV28 and TRBJ1-6, is DVKVTQSSRYLVKRTGEKVFLECVQDMDHENMFWYRQDPGLGLRLIYFSYDVKMKEKGDIPEGYSVSREKKERFSLILESASTNQTSMYLCASSAVTSSYNSPLHFGNGTRLTVT.

This clonotype was seen a single time. V gene TRBV29-1 combines with J gene TRBJ2-1, with 7 bases identical to TRBD1. Germline assignment: CDR1 SQVTM and CDR2 ANQGSEA. Trimming cost V 6 bases and J 4 bases; bases outside gene matches: 3. The CDR3 length is 12 residues. Here the CDR3 reads CSVRDRYNEQFF. Written as DNA, the CDR3 is TGCAGCGTGAGGGACAGATACAATGAGCAGTTCTTC.

The rearrangement links TRBV20-1 to TRBJ1-5; no clear D gene. This CDR3 region has 13 residues. Germline CDR1 and CDR2: DFQATT and SNEGSKA (reference sequence). Trimming shortened V by 2 bases and J by 3 bases, and 8 bases separated the two germline ends. This chain's CDR3 is CSARRTYNQPQHF. The CDR3 nucleotides are TGCAGTGCTAGACGGACTTACAATCAGCCCCAGCATTTT.

The V gene is TRBV12-3 or TRBV12-4, the J gene TRBJ1-2; TRBD1 aligns across 10 bases. V lost 6 bases to trimming and J lost 8 bases; unmatched junction nucleotides: 6. The CDR3 extends over 13 amino acids. CDR3 loop: CASSQDRGKGYTF. The DNA of the CDR3 is TGTGCCAGCAGCCAGGACAGGGGGAAAGGCTACACCTTC.

Points on this clonotype: A read error may produce the germline difference seen at one junction end. The V gene is TRBV7-3, the J gene TRBJ2-3, with D perhaps TRBD2 (5 bases). Germline loops: CDR1 SGHTA, CDR2 FQGTGA. The CDR3 totals 13 residues. The CDR3 coding sequence is TGTGTCAGCAGCTACCCTCCGGGAAATACGCAGTATTTT. This gives the protein CVSSYPPGNTQYF.

This clonotype was observed a few times. The CDR3 reads CASSQVQGNYGYTF. The CDR3 region has the DNA TGCGCCAGCAGCCAAGTCCAGGGGAACTATGGCTACACCTTC. The chain has TRBV4-3 and TRBJ1-2, with D possibly being TRBD1 (6 bases). This CDR3 has 14 residues. Looked up from germline, CDR1 is LGHNA and CDR2 is YSLEER. Trimming cost V 1 base and J 2 bases, with 8 bases left between them.

This clonotype was seen once. V and J are TRBV24-1 and TRBJ2-3; D is possibly TRBD1 (6 bases). Per germline, CDR1 KGHDR and CDR2 SFDVKD. CDR3 length equals 13 residues. The germline V and J ends were trimmed by 8 bases and 2 bases, with 10 bases remaining between them. The CDR3 loop is CATTDSHTDTQYF. In nucleotides, the CDR3 is TGTGCCACCACGGACAGCCACACAGATACGCAGTATTTT.

V and J are TRBV27 and TRBJ1-2; the match to TRBD1 covers 9 bases. With V trimmed by 7 bases and J by 4 bases, 7 bases remained unmatched. CDR1 is MNHEY and CDR2 is SMNVEV in the germline V gene (reference sequence). The CDR3 extends over 14 amino acids. CDR3 DNA sequence: TGTGCCAGCACCACAGGACAGGGGAGCTATGGCTACACCTTC. Its translation is CASTTGQGSYGYTF.

The CDR3 coding sequence is TGTGCCAGCAGTTTTGGGGGTACCACAGATACGCAGTATTTT. Its protein is CASSFGGTTDTQYF. V is TRBV7-3 and J is TRBJ2-3, with D perhaps assigned TRBD1 or TRBD2 (5 bases each). CDR1 and CDR2 (germline): SGHTA, FQGTGA. The CDR3 contains 14 residues. Trimming took 6 bases from V and 2 from J, leaving 12 bases between them.

The gene calls are TRBV2 and TRBJ2-1, with D possibly matching TRBD1 (6 bases). This CDR3 spans 15 amino acids. V lost 7 bases, J lost 4 bases, and 17 bases lay in between. The V gene's germline CDR1 is SNHLY and CDR2 FYNNEI. In DNA, the CDR3 is TGTGCCAGCAAGGAAAGGTCAGGGGCTTACAATGAGCAGTTCTTC. This gives the protein CASKERSGAYNEQFF.

V usage is TRBV6-6 and J usage is TRBJ2-3; 11 positions agree with TRBD2. With V trimmed by 4 bases and J by 8 bases, 14 bases remained unmatched. Germline CDR1 and CDR2: MNHNY and SVGAGI (reference sequence). This CDR3 contains 17 residues. This CDR3 is CASSFRLAGRPVGTQYF. The CDR3, as DNA: TGTGCCAGCAGTTTCCGACTAGCGGGAAGGCCGGTAGGTACGCAGTATTTT.

Worth noting for this clonotype: A much more abundant neighbour one base away suggests this may be a read error. This chain links TRBV6-6 with TRBJ2-5; D perhaps matches TRBD2 (5 bases). Germline CDR1 reads MNHNY; CDR2 reads SVGAGI (reference sequence). The CDR3 loop spans 14 amino acids. Between the trimmed V and J ends, which lost 0 bases and 13 bases, there was a span of 18 bases. CDR3 region: CASSYSSAAYERYF. In DNA form, the CDR3 reads TGTGCCAGCAGTTACTCTAGCGCCGCCTACGAGCGGTACTTC.

V is TRBV29-1 and J is TRBJ2-7; 8 nucleotides agree with TRBD1. J was trimmed by 2 bases and V by 4 bases; bases with no gene match: 7. The germline V gene has CDR1 SQVTM and CDR2 ANQGSEA. There are 14 residues in the CDR3. CDR3 sequence: CSVVPQGGPYEQYF. CDR3 DNA: TGCAGCGTTGTCCCACAGGGGGGTCCCTACGAGCAGTACTTC.

This clonotype was recorded at least ten times. The genes are TRBV18 and TRBJ1-6; TRBD1 aligns across 9 bases. This CDR3 has 13 residues. V gave up 3 bases and J gave up 13 bases; unmatched junction bases: 4. CDR1 KGHSH and CDR2 LQKENI come from the germline V gene. The CDR3 is CASSPGQGNPLHF. CDR3 sequence (DNA): TGTGCCAGCTCACCGGGACAGGGTAACCCCCTCCACTTT.

The chain has TRBV11-2 and TRBJ2-1, with D tentatively TRBD1 (5 bases). V dropped 5 bases and J dropped 6 bases, with 11 bases sitting between them. This CDR3 is built from 13 residues. Germline lookup yields CDR1 SGHAT and CDR2 FQNNGV. The CDR3 DNA follows: TGTGCCAGCAGCCTCAGGGCCTTCAATGAGCAGTTCTTC. As protein: CASSLRAFNEQFF.

V and J are TRBV20-1 and TRBJ2-4; maybe TRBD1 (6 bases). The closer fit of TRBJ2-7 to the DNA end suggests the J call may be wrong. CDR1 is DFQATT, CDR2 SNEGSKA, per germline (reference sequence). This CDR3 spans 12 amino acids. The chain's CDR3 is CSARSQGGEQYF. DNA for the CDR3: TGCAGTGCTAGATCACAGGGTGGCGAGCAGTACTTC.

The V gene is TRBV20-1, the J gene TRBJ1-3; D gene ambiguous. CDR3 size: 14 residues. CDR1 is DFQATT, CDR2 SNEGSKA, per germline (reference sequence). The germline V and J ends were trimmed by 3 bases and 3 bases, with 12 bases remaining between them. CDR3 sequence reads: CSARASTSGNTIYF. The CDR3 DNA reads as TGCAGTGCTAGGGCGTCCACAAGTGGAAACACCATATATTTT.

The V call is TRBV3-1, the J call TRBJ2-2; perhaps TRBD2 as D (5 bases). The germline V gene encodes CDR1 LGHDT and CDR2 YNNKEL (reference sequence). The CDR3 contains 13 residues. Trimming cost V 4 bases and J 6 bases, with 9 bases left between them. The DNA of the CDR3 is TGTGCCAGCAGCCGACTATCACCCGGGGAGCTGTTTTTT. It codes for CASSRLSPGELFF. The full variable domain, with the rest looked up from reference TRBV3-1 and TRBJ2-2, is DTAVSQTPKYLVTQMGNDKSIKCEQNLGHDTMYWYKQDSKKFLKIMFSYNNKELIINETVPNRFSPKSPDKAHLNLHINSLELGDSAVYFCASSRLSPGELFFGEGSRLTVL.

The chain couples TRBV27 to TRBJ2-5; no definite D call. This CDR3 is built from 14 residues. V was cut by 0 bases and J by 0 bases, with 5 bases left in between. Germline CDR1 is MNHEY and CDR2 is SMNVEV (reference sequence). The CDR3 DNA follows: TGTGCCAGCAGTTTATCGTTGTACCAAGAGACCCAGTACTTC. It translates to CASSLSLYQETQYF.

This chain uses TRBV6-5 with TRBJ1-6, with a possible D match to TRBD1 (5 bases). Per the germline V gene, CDR1 is MNHEY and CDR2 is SVGAGI. CDR3 length: 15 amino acids. V shed 4 bases and J shed 14 bases, with 21 bases lying between them. The CDR3 nucleotides read TGTGCCAGCAGTTGGGACTCCAAGGCCGGCTCATCCCTCCACTTT. Translating it yields CASSWDSKAGSSLHF.

This clonotype was found a few times. Sequence at one end of the junction differs from germline and may be a read error. The chain has TRBV29-1 and TRBJ2-3; D assignment may be TRBD1 or TRBD2 (6 bases each). CDR1 and CDR2 (germline): SQVTM, ANQGSEA. The CDR3 has 13 residues. The CDR3 DNA follows: TGCAGCGTTGTACAGGGAGGCACCGATATGCAGTATTTT. It yields the protein CSVVQGGTDMQYF.